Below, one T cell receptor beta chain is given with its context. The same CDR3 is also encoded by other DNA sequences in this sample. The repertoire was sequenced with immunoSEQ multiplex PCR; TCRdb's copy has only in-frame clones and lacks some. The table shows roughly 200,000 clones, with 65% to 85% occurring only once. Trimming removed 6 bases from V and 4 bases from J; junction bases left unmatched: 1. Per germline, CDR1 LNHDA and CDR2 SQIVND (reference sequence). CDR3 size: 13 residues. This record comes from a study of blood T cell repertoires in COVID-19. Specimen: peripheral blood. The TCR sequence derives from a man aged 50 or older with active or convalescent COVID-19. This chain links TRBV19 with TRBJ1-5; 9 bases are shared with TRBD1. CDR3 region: CASSGTGNQPQHF. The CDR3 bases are TGTGCCAGTAGCGGGACAGGGAATCAGCCCCAGCATTTT.